The clone carrying this TCR beta chain appeared once. The sample has other DNA sequences that encode this CDR3 too. This record belongs to a study of blood T cell repertoires in COVID-19. The data were produced by immunoSEQ multiplex PCR, yet TCRdb's version contains in-frame clones alone and is incomplete. The sample contains over 25,000 clones, approximately 85% of which appear only once. This clonotype was sampled from a human donor in a cohort sampled during active COVID-19. The sample comprised peripheral blood.

The CDR3 DNA is TGTGCCAGCAGCGTAGTTGGGGACAGCCGAGAGACCCAGTACTTC. Translating it yields CASSVVGDSRETQYF. The chain combines TRBV9 with TRBJ2-5, with TRBD1 matching 7 bases. The CDR3 is 15 residues long. Germline V gives CDR1 SGDLS, CDR2 YYNGEE. V gave up 0 bases and J gave up 4 bases; unmatched junction bases: 6.